This paragraph reports one TCR beta chain. Positive CCR7 selection of CD45RO-negative cells yielded the naive CD8 cells, and terminally differentiated effector memory CD45RA+ cells were excluded. The donors, healthy adults who were HIV-negative, had experienced no recent acute infections or vaccinations. Sorted-subset replicate PCRs used 150 to 200 ng of genomic DNA. This amount corresponded to approximately 30,000 T cell genomes. The table came from immunoSEQ multiplex PCR; TCRdb's copy has only in-frame clones and leaves some out. The profile shows 2 million to 2.5 million clones, approximately 94% of them singletons. The sample originates from a study of shared clonotypes between healthy human individuals. Germline V gene lookup returns CDR1 MDHEN and CDR2 SYDVKM. This CDR3 spans 15 amino acids. V lost 3 bases and J lost 0, with 11 bases in between.

Sequenced material: naive CD8+ T cells from PBMCs. The receptor was derived from a man aged 18 to 35 in good health. Some clones in this sample may be carry-over from other donors' samples. The chain uses TRBV28 and TRBJ1-1; tentative D call: TRBD1 (5 bases). CDR3 sequence: CASSLVRQMNTEAFF. CDR3 bases: TGTGCCAGCAGTTTGGTGAGACAGATGAACACTGAAGCTTTCTTT.